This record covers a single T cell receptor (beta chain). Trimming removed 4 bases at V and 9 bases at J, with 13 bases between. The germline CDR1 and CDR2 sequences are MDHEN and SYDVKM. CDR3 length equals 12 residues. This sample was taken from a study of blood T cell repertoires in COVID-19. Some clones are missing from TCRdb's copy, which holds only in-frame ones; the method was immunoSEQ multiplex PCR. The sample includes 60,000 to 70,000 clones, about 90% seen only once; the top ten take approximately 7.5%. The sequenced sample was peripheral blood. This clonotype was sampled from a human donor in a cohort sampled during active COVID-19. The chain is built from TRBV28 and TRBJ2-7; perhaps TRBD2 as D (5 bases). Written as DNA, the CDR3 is TGTGCCAGCAGTTCGGGGATCCCGTCGCAGTACTTC. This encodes CASSSGIPSQYF.